The T cell receptor (beta chain) under discussion was sequenced for a study of shared clonotypes between healthy human individuals. Study overall: Three CD4 naive, three CD4 memory, two CD8 naive and one CD8 memory plate were used per donor.

It was CD45RO-negative cells, positively selected for CCR7, that made up naive CD8 cells, with terminally differentiated effector memory CD45RA+ cells excluded. The protocol was immunoSEQ multiplex PCR, while the TCRdb copy is restricted to in-frame clones and leaves out a portion. The sample shows millions of clones, about 95% of them seen only once. Concerning this clone: An end of the junction does not agree with germline; a read error may underlie this. This CDR3 is also generated by other DNA sequences in the sample.

Germline CDR1 reads MGHRA; CDR2 reads YSYEKL. CDR3 size: 13 residues. The sequence derives from a man in his late teens or twenties in good health. This chain joins TRBV4-1 and TRBJ1-1; TRBD1 is a possible D gene (5 bases). The specimen was naive CD8+ T cells sorted from blood. The CDR3 nucleotides read TGCGCCAGCAGCCAAGCGACAGATACTGAAGCCTTCTTT. Its protein product is CASSQATDTEAFF.